The T cell receptor (beta chain) described here comes from a study of T cells in Graves' hyperthyroidism and ophthalmopathy (dated by TCRdb to the late 2010s). Describing the broader study: Peripheral blood samples were taken at initial diagnosis, before any treatment was given. After sampling, hyperthyroidism patients received methimazole starting at 30 mg daily, and ophthalmopathy patients received high-dose intravenous methylprednisolone. The paper describes TCR Vbeta CDR3 sequencing of 140 or so peripheral blood samples, made up of about 41 ophthalmopathy patients, more than 70 hyperthyroidism patients and some 17 progressor patients. The 100 or so discovery patients were randomly split 7:3 into training and test sets. In addition, the study compared T-cell repertoires in thyroid tissue and in blood from roughly six Graves' hyperthyroidism patients. To identify distinguishing TCR V-J signatures, a discovery cohort of 90 to 100 patients was used, comprising some 45 with Graves' ophthalmopathy and roughly 60 with stable Graves' hyperthyroidism. An independent validation cohort of around 20 hyperthyroidism patients and 17 patients who later progressed to ophthalmopathy tested prospective prediction of ophthalmopathy. Points the paper makes about the study in general: Sample size was not statistically predetermined, and blinding of investigators to group allocation was not performed. Most expanded thyroid clonotypes (frequency above 0.001) were also found in blood, which suggests that blood repertoires may mirror thyroid immune responses. During validation, the model predicted progression to ophthalmopathy a median of about 6.5 months ahead of onset, with roughly 65% sensitivity and roughly 75% specificity. A model built on a 13 V-J signature distinguished ophthalmopathy from stable hyperthyroidism, reaching about 88% sensitivity and around 81% specificity in cross-validation and 80%/75% in testing.

As for this clonotype: The target of this receptor is not known. Per-nucleotide qualities are absent, and no much larger clonotype sits a single base away.

The CDR3 numbers 17 residues from cysteine through phenylalanine. Of the read, only the CDR3 DNA is kept; its 51 bases are in frame from base 1. The V and J ends are trimmed by 5 bases and 0 bases, leaving 20 bases between them. CDR1 is given as SGHVS and CDR2 as FNYEAQ, both from the germline V gene. The TCR beta CDR3 regions were amplified from RNA transcripts. For the first round of RT-PCR on the TCR CDR3, the HTBI primer set was used together with the Qiagen OneStep RT-PCR kit. Libraries were constructed in a second round of multiplex PCR, after which size selection and purification were carried out. Libraries were sequenced paired-end with 100 bp reads on an Illumina HiSeq2000. The paper's processing steps were these. SOAPnuke was used to process the raw data, throwing out any read that contained adapters or uncalled bases, had a mean Phred below 15, or lacked an exact constant-primer or identifier match. COPE v1.2.5 was used to merge high-quality paired reads, and clonotypes were defined as unique nucleotide sequences. Clonotypes were aligned to IMGT TRBV, TRBD and TRBJ reference segments using MiTCR v1.1. The analysis included only V-J combinations with a frequency above 0.0001, which together covered around 99% of the repertoires. The TCS score was defined as the ratio of F50 (clonal expansion) to E x V (chaos), calculated using BLOSUM62-based TCRdist between CDR3 peptides within each V-J. Welch's t-statistics and random forest reduced around 520 V-J features to 10 to 15, which were used in a naive Bayes classifier (R e1071). The public reads were quality trimmed at Q25 with fastp and then assembled into clones with MiXCR by TCRdb, keeping productive beta chains. CDR3 protein sequences are deduplicated, and each keeps its most common genes and DNA. TCRdb, not the original authors, processed these V and J calls. The sample contains about 350,000 distinct CDR3 sequences, 18% of them found a single time. 15% of the sample rests with the top ten.

In the ophthalmopathy patients, disease was moderately to severely active, with a Clinical Activity Score of 3 or more, a NOSPECS grade of 4 or more, and a duration of less than 3 months. Any patient with an uncontrolled infection, another autoimmune disease, pregnancy or lactation was excluded. Diagnoses were based on clinical symptoms, serum thyroxine and TRAb, thyroid ultrasound and orbital computed tomography. Ficoll-Paque density gradient centrifugation was used to isolate PBMCs from approximately 10 ml of fresh peripheral blood. Total RNA was extracted with Trizol reagent, and quality was checked on an Agilent 2100 Bioanalyzer.

The rearrangement combines TRBV7-6 with TRBJ2-7, with the D assignment possibly TRBD1 or TRBD2, given 5 matching bases for each. This TCR was sampled from a woman aged 40 to 55 with Graves' ophthalmopathy. Sequenced material: blood. The DNA is TGTGCCAGCAGCCCCGAGGGGTGGAAAGAACACTCCTACGAGCAGTACTTC. Translated, this gives CASSPEGWKEHSYEQYF.